The rows below give T cell receptor beta chains drawn from one sample of a study of blood T cell repertoires in COVID-19. TCRdb keeps only in-frame clones here, not all; method: immunoSEQ multiplex PCR. The sample records some 300,000 clones, 89% being singletons. The specimen was PBMCs or T cells enriched from blood (not recorded which). The origin of the receptors is a woman aged 25 to 39 who had recovered from COVID-19. Each CDR3 is given with its conserved first and last residue. D genes are given only for firm matches. Some rows mark clone size as missing; the rest say once, few, many or name a class of expanded clone.

>.|TRBD2|TRBJ2-5|TRBV18
CANSPFAGTSEETQYF
>.|.|TRBJ2-7|TRBV21-1
CARTYLVF
>.|.|TRBJ2-5|TRBV27
CASSLNWGAQTQYF
>.|.|TRBJ1-1|TRBV7-9
CASSLSRETEAFF
>.|.|TRBJ1-1|TRBV6-5
CASSYSEGGNTEAFF
>.|TRBD1|TRBJ1-6|TRBV7-2
CASSPGGQGNSPLHF
>.|.|TRBJ1-5|TRBV3-1/TRBV3-2
CASSFDNSNQPQHF
>.|.|TRBJ2-2|TRBV27
CASSTGPGTPGLFF
>.|.|TRBJ1-1|TRBV16
CASSPINPGQGAEAFF
>.|.|TRBJ2-7|TRBV19
CASSIQGFHDEQYF
>.|TRBD1|TRBJ2-1|TRBV11-3
CASSQGQGTYNEQFF
>.|.|TRBJ2-5|TRBV11-3
CASSLVGDSETQYF
>.|.|TRBJ2-1|TRBV7-9
CASSLDTNGNEQFF
>.|.|TRBJ1-1|TRBV6-6
CASVDPGLTEAFF
>once|.|TRBJ2-7|TRBV5-8
CASSFKGERRAYEQYF
>.|TRBD1|TRBJ2-1|TRBV5-6
CASSFISLRGGGFNEQFF
>.|.|TRBJ2-5|TRBV27
CASSFLETQYF
>.|TRBD2|TRBJ2-1|TRBV7-6
CASSLDRGVGYNEQFF
>once|.|TRBJ2-7|TRBV5-6
CASSLSIYDRQYF
>.|.|TRBJ1-1|TRBV6-5
CASRTVPREDTEAFF
>once|TRBD1|TRBJ2-1|TRBV29-1
CSVDRDYNEQFF
>.|TRBD2|TRBJ2-5|TRBV7-9
CASSSPELAGVETQYF
>.|TRBD1|TRBJ1-4|TRBV19
CASTGSETGYEKLFF
>.|TRBD1|TRBJ1-4|TRBV14
CASSPWTGGREKLFF
>.|.|TRBJ1-5|TRBV6-5
CASSYSTGFPDQPQHF
>.|.|TRBJ2-7|TRBV28
CASSSLAEGTYEQYF
>.|.|TRBJ1-4|TRBV5-5
CASSFEGGQVEKLFF
>.|.|TRBJ1-1|TRBV6-5
CAASRGKNTEAFF